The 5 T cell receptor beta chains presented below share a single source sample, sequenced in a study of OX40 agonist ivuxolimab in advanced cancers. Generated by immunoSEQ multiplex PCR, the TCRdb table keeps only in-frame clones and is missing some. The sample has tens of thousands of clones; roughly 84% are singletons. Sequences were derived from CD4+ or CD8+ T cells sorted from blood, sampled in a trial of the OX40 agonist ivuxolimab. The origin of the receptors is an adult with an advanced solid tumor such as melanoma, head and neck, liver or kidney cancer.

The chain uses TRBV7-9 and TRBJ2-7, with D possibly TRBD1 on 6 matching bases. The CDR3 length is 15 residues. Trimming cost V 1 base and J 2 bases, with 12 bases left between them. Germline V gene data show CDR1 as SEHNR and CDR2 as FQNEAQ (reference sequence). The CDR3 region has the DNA TGTGCCAGCAGCTTAGGAGGACAGCCTACCTACGAGCAGTACTTC. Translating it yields CASSLGGQPTYEQYF.

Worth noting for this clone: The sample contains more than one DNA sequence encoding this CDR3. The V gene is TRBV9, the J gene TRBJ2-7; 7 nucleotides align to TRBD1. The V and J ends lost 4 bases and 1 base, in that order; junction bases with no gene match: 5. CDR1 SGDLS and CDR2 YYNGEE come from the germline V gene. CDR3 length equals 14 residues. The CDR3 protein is CASSPRDSSYEQYF. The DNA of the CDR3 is TGTGCCAGCAGCCCCCGGGACAGTTCCTACGAGCAGTACTTC.

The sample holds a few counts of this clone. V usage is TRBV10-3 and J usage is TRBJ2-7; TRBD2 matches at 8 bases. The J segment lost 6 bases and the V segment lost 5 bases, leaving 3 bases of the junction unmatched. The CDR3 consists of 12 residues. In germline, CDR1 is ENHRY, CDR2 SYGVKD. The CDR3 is CAISREGREQYF. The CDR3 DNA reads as TGTGCCATCAGTCGGGAGGGGCGCGAGCAGTACTTC.

The CDR3, as DNA: TGTGCCAGCGGCTACTCCTACGAGCAGTACTTC. Its protein product is CASGYSYEQYF. V and J are TRBV7-2 and TRBJ2-7; no firm D call. V lost 8 bases and J 0 bases, leaving 5 bases between the germline ends. The CDR3 consists of 11 residues. CDR1 is SGHTA and CDR2 is FQGNSA in the germline V gene.

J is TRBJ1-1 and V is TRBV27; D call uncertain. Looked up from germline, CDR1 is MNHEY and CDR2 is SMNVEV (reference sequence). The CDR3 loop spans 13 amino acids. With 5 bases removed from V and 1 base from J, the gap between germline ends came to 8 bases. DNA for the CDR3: TGTGCCAGCAGTAGTGGGCGGAACACTGAAGCTTTCTTT. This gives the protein CASSSGRNTEAFF.